The entry below gives a single T cell receptor beta chain sequence along with its context. Its cognate antigen is unknown. The data belong to a study of cytomegalovirus exposure and HLA in healthy donors. Study-level points and caveats: Through in vitro validation, three CMV-associated chains were shown to be specific for CMV antigens. Cytomegalovirus status was reportedly diagnosed by the classifier with high specificity and sensitivity. The study found most TCR sequences rare, yet found some public TCRs in many donors. Clusters of TCRs from the first cohort tended to co-occur in the 130 or so validation repertoires (as a later analysis found).

Deletions cut 2 bases from V and 3 bases from J, with 16 bases between. Germline CDR1 MNHNS, CDR2 SASEGT. The CDR3 contains 16 residues. Assay: immunoSEQ multiplex PCR; the TCRdb copy retains only in-frame clones and omits some. Among about 140,000 clones listed, roughly nine tenths were seen once. This receptor was taken from a man younger than 35 in good health and CMV-seronegative. The V gene is TRBV6-1, the J gene TRBJ1-1; a weak D match, TRBD1 (5 bases). The sample comprised PBMCs. CDR3 sequence: CASSEFRGGGDTEAFF. In DNA, the CDR3 is TGTGCCAGCAGTGAATTCCGGGGCGGCGGGGACACTGAAGCTTTCTTT.